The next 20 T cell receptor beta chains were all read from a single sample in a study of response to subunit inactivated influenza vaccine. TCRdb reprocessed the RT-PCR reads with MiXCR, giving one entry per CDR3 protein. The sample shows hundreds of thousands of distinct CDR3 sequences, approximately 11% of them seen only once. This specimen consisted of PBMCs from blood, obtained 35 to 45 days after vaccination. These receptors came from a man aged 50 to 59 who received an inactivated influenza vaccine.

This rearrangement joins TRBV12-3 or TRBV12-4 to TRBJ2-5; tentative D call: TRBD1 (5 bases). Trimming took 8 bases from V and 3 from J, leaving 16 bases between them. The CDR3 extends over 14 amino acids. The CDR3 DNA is TGTGCCAGCTGTGGGGCGACCCTTAAAGAGACCCAGTACTTC. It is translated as CASCGATLKETQYF.

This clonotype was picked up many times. In nucleotides, the CDR3 is TGCAGCTCCGGCTCCTACAATGAGCAGTTCTTC. Translating it yields CSSGSYNEQFF. The V gene is TRBV29-1, the J gene TRBJ2-1, with D unresolved. V dropped 8 bases and J dropped 0 bases, with 5 bases sitting between them. The CDR3 covers 11 residues. Germline values: CDR1 SQVTM, CDR2 ANQGSEA.

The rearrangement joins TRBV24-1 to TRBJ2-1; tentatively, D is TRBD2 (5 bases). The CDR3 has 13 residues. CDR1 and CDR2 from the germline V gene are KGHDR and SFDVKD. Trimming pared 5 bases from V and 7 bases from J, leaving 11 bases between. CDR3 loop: CATSGVGENEQFF. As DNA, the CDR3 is TGTGCCACCAGTGGGGTGGGAGAGAATGAGCAGTTCTTC.

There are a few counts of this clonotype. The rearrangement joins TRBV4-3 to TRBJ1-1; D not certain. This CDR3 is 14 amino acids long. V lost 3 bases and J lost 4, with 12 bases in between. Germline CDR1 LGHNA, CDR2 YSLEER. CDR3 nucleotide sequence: TGCGCCAGCAGCCACCTCGGCTCTGGCACTGAAGCTTTCTTT. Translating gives CASSHLGSGTEAFF.

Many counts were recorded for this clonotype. CDR3: CASSWDSSYNSPLHF. Written as DNA, the CDR3 is TGTGCCAGCAGCTGGGACAGCTCCTATAATTCACCCCTCCACTTT. The J gene is TRBJ1-6, the V gene TRBV6-2 or TRBV6-3; 7 nucleotides agree with TRBD1. The V gene's germline CDR1 is MNHEY and CDR2 SVGEGT. V gave up 6 bases and J gave up 0 bases; unmatched junction bases: 2. CDR3 length: 15 amino acids.

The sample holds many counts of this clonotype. The CDR3 nucleotides are TGCAGTGCTAGATCCTGGACTAGCGGGAGGAACAATGAGCAGTTCTTC. Protein: CSARSWTSGRNNEQFF. The J gene is TRBJ2-1, the V gene TRBV20-1, with 14 bases fitting TRBD2. The CDR3 runs to 16 residues. Germline V CDR1 and CDR2: DFQATT, SNEGSKA (reference sequence). V gave up 2 bases and J gave up 5 bases; unmatched junction bases: 5.

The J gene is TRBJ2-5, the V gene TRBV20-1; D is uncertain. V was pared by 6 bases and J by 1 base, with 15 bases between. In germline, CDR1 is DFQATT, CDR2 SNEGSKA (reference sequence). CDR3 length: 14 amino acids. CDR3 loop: CSALRFSVQETQYF. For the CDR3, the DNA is TGCAGTGCGCTCCGTTTCTCGGTCCAAGAGACCCAGTACTTC.

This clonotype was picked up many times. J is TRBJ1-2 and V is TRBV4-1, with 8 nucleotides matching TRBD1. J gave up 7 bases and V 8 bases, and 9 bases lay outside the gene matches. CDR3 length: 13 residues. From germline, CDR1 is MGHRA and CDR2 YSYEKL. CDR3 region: CASYRTGTGGYTF. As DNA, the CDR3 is TGCGCCAGCTACCGGACAGGGACTGGTGGCTACACCTTC.

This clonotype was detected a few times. The CDR3 DNA reads TGCAGTGCTAGGGTGGGCGGTAGTGGGACACCCCTCCACTTT. Amino acid sequence: CSARVGGSGTPLHF. J is TRBJ1-6 and V is TRBV20-1, with D uncertain. CDR1 and CDR2 from the germline V gene are DFQATT and SNEGSKA (reference sequence). The V and J ends lost 3 bases and 11 bases respectively, with 17 bases between them. The CDR3 covers 14 residues.

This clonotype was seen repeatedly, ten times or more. This CDR3 is CASSQEALSGLASNEQFF. The CDR3 DNA reads as TGTGCCAGCAGCCAAGAAGCCTTGTCGGGACTAGCATCCAATGAGCAGTTCTTC. The chain combines TRBV4-2 with TRBJ2-1; 9 bases fit TRBD2. The V gene's germline CDR1 is LGHNA and CDR2 YNFKEQ. V dropped 0 bases and J dropped 6; count of bases not matched to a gene: 12. This CDR3 comprises 18 residues.

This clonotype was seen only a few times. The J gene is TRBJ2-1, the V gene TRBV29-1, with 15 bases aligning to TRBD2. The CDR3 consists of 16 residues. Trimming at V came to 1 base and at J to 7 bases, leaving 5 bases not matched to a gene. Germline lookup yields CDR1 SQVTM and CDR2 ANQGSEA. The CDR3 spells CSVEGTSGRARNEQFF. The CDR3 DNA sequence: TGCAGCGTTGAAGGGACTAGCGGGAGGGCCAGGAATGAGCAGTTCTTC.

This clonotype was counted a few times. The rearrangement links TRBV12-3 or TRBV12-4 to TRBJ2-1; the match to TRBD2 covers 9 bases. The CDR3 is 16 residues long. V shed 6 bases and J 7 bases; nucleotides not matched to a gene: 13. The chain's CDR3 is CASRISGAGGWNEQFF. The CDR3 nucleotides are TGTGCCAGCAGAATATCAGGGGCGGGAGGGTGGAATGAGCAGTTCTTC.

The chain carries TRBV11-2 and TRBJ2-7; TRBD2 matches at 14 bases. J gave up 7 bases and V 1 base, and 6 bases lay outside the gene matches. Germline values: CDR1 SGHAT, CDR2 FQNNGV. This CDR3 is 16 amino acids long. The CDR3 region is CASSLVLRLAGGEQYF. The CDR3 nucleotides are TGTGCCAGCAGCTTAGTTCTGAGACTAGCGGGAGGGGAGCAGTACTTC.

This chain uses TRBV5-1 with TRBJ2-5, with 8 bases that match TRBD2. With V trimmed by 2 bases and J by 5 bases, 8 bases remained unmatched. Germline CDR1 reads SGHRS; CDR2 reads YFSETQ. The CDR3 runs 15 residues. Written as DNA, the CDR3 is TGCGCCAGCAGCTTCCAGACTAGCGTTGCGGAGACCCAGTACTTC. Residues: CASSFQTSVAETQYF.

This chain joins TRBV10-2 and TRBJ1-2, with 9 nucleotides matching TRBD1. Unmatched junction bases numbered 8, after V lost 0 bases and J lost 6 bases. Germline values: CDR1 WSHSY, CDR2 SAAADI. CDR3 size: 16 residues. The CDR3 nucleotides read TGCGCCAGCAGTGAGTCGACGGGGACAGGGTCGGATGGCTACACCTTC. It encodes CASSESTGTGSDGYTF.

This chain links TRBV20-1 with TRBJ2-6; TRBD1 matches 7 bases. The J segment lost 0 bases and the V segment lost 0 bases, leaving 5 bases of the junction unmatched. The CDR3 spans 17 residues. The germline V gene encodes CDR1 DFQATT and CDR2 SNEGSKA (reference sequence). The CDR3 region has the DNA TGCAGTGCTAGAGAAAGGGGGCGAGGCTCTGGGGCCAACGTCCTGACTTTC. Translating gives CSARERGRGSGANVLTF.

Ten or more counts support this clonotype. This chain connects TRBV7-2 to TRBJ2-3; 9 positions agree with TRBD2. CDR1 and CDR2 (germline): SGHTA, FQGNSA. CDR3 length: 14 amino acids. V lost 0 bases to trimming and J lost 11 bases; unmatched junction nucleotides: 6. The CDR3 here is CASSLAGGGAMQYF. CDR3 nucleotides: TGTGCCAGCAGCTTAGCTGGCGGGGGGGCCATGCAGTATTTT.

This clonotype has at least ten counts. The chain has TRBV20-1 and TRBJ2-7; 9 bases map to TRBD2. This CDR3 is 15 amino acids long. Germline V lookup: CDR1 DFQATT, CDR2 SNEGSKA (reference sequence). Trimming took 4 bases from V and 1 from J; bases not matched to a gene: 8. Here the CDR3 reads CSANPGTSRSYEQYF. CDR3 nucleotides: TGCAGTGCTAACCCCGGGACTAGCAGATCCTACGAGCAGTACTTC.

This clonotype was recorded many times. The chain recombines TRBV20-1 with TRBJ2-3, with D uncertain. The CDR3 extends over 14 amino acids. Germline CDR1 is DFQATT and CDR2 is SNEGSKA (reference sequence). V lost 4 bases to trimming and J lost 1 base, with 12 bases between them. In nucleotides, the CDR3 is TGCAGTGCTATGGTCCGATCGCGCACAGATACGCAGTATTTT. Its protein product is CSAMVRSRTDTQYF.

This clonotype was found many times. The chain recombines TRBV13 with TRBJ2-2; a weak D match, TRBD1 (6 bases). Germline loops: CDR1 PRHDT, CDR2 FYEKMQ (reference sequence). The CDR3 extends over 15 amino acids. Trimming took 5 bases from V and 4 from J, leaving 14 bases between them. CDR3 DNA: TGTGCCAGCAGCCTCGGACAGTTGATCACCGGGGAGCTGTTTTTT. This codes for CASSLGQLITGELFF.